The entry below describes one T cell receptor beta chain. Its cognate antigen is unknown. Alongside a J-beta primer mix, a sample-barcoded 5' primer served in a second PCR lasting about 6 to 11 cycles. TCRdb ran MiXCR on the 5' RACE reads and lists one entry per CDR3 protein. The table has about 540,000 distinct CDR3 sequences, 20% to 30% seen once; the top ten hold roughly 9.4%. This record belongs to a study of blood T cells in healthy people across ages. CDR1 SGHRS and CDR2 YFSETQ come from the germline V gene. The CDR3 runs to 16 residues. V shed 4 bases and J 0 bases; nucleotides not matched to a gene: 9. Regarding the study as a whole: Versus aged donors, long-lived donors had higher diversity and more naive CD4+ cells.

This same sample was also part of a study on T cells of mothers and their children. Turning to that study: Sample barcodes plus 2-4 random nucleotides came from the M1S primer. Mothers yielded over 9.5 million CDR3 reads, children around 3.3 million each. Slightly, though not significantly, more overlap was seen in related than in unrelated mother-child pairs.

The source is a boy between 10 and 17 years old in good health. V and J are TRBV5-1 and TRBJ1-1; 7 bases match TRBD1. Input material: blood. The CDR3 DNA sequence: TGCGCCAGCAGCGACGGGACAGAGATTATGAACACTGAAGCTTTCTTT. Translating gives CASSDGTEIMNTEAFF.